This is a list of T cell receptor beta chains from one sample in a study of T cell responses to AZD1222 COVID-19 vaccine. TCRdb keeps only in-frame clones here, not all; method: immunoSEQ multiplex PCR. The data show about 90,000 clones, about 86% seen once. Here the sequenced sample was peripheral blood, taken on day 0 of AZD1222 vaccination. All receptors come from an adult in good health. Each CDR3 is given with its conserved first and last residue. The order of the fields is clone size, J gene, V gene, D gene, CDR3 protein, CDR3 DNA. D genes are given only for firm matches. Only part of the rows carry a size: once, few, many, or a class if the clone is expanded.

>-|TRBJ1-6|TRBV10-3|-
CAISTAYNSPLHF
TGTGCCATCAGCACAGCTTATAATTCACCCCTCCACTTT
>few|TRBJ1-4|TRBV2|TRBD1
CASREGDRGRGKLFF
TGTGCCAGCAGGGAGGGGGACAGGGGGCGCGGAAAACTGTTTTTT
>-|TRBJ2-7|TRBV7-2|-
CASSLVSGVTYEQYF
TGTGCCAGCAGCTTAGTGTCCGGAGTGACCTACGAGCAGTACTTC
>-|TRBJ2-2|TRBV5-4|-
CASSLSLNTGELFF
TGTGCCAGCAGCTTGAGTTTGAACACCGGGGAGCTGTTTTTT
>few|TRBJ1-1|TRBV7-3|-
CASSPGGAYTEAFF
TGTGCCAGCAGCCCGGGCGGGGCGTACACTGAAGCTTTCTTT
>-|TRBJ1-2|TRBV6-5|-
CASGAGDGYTF
TGTGCCAGCGGCGCAGGGGACGGCTACACCTTC
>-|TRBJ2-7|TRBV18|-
CASSPADRWVEQYF
TGTGCCAGCTCCCCAGCGGACCGTTGGGTAGAGCAGTACTTC
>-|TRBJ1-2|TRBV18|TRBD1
CASSPGQIYGYTF
TGTGCCAGCTCACCGGGACAGATCTATGGCTACACCTTC
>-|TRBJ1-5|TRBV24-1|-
CATGQGPQPQHF
TGTGCCACCGGTCAGGGGCCTCAGCCCCAGCATTTT
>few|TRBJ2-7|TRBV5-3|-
CARSLVERKYEQYF
TGTGCCAGAAGCTTGGTAGAGAGGAAATACGAGCAGTACTTC
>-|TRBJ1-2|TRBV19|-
CASTRLEGSGTYGYTF
TGTGCCAGTACCCGACTCGAGGGCAGCGGCACCTATGGCTACACCTTC
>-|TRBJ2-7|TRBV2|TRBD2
CASSEGVAGAYEQYF
TGTGCCAGCAGTGAAGGGGTAGCGGGAGCCTACGAGCAGTACTTC
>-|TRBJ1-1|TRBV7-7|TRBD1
CASSRGPNTEAFF
TGTGCCAGCAGCAGGGGGCCCAACACTGAAGCTTTCTTT
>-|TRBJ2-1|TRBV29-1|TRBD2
CSVEGAGGPYNEQFF
TGCAGCGTTGAAGGTGCGGGAGGGCCATACAATGAGCAGTTCTTC
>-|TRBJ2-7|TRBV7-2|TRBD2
CASSQEGLAGGYEQYF
TGTGCCAGCAGCCAGGAAGGACTAGCGGGAGGTTACGAGCAGTACTTC
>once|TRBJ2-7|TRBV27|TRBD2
CASSLMGRERAYEQYF
TGTGCCAGCAGTTTAATGGGGCGGGAGCGGGCCTACGAGCAGTACTTC
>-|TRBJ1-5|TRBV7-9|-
CASSPPGPNQPQHF
TGTGCCAGCAGTCCGCCGGGACCCAATCAGCCCCAGCATTTT
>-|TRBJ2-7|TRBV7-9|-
CASSSAPKTDRYEQYF
TGTGCCAGCAGCTCCGCTCCCAAGACAGATCGCTACGAGCAGTACTTC
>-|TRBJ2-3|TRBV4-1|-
CASSLGSSLTDTQYF
TGCGCCAGCAGCCTCGGGAGTAGTTTGACAGATACGCAGTATTTT
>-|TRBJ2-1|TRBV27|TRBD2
CASSFTGTIGNEQFF
TGTGCCAGCAGTTTCACCGGGACTATCGGCAATGAGCAGTTCTTC
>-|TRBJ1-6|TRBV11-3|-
CASSLRQTNSPLHF
TGTGCCAGCAGCTTACGACAGACCAATTCACCCCTCCACTTT
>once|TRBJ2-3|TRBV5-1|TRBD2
CASSSQWTSGSTDTQYF
TGCGCCAGCAGCTCCCAGTGGACTAGCGGGAGCACAGATACGCAGTATTTT
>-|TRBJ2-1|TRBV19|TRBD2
CASSARLAGTLEQFF
TGTGCCAGTAGTGCCCGACTAGCGGGGACGCTTGAGCAGTTCTTC
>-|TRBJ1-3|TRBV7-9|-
CASSGSGASSGNTIYF
TGTGCCAGCAGCGGCTCCGGGGCGAGCTCTGGAAACACCATATATTTT
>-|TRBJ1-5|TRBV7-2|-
CASSQEMGNQPQHF
TGTGCCAGCAGCCAGGAGATGGGCAATCAGCCCCAGCATTTT
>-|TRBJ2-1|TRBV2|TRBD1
CASRGLGVNEQFF
TGTGCCAGTAGGGGGCTAGGGGTTAATGAGCAGTTCTTC
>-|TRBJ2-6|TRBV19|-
CASSSGQFSGANVLTF
TGTGCCAGTAGTTCGGGGCAATTCTCTGGGGCCAACGTCCTGACTTTC
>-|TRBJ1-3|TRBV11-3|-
CASSLGSRRNTIYF
TGTGCCAGCAGCTTAGGAAGCAGGCGAAACACCATATATTTT
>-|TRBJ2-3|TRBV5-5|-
CASSLAWTDTQYF
TGTGCCAGCAGCTTGGCCTGGACAGATACGCAGTATTTT
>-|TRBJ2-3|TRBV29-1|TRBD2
CSVESSGSTDTQYF
TGCAGCGTTGAATCTAGCGGGTCCACAGATACGCAGTATTTT
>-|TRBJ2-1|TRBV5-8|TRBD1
CASSKDRGRGEQFF
TGTGCCAGCAGCAAAGACAGGGGGAGAGGTGAGCAGTTCTTC
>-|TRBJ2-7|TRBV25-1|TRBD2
CASSGTSGSSYEQYF
TGTGCCAGCAGTGGCACTAGCGGGAGCTCCTACGAGCAGTACTTC
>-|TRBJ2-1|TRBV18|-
CASSPMVYNEQFF
TGTGCCAGCTCACCGATGGTATACAATGAGCAGTTCTTC
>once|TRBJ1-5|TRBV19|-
CASSMGHQWSNQPQHF
TGTGCCAGTAGTATGGGCCACCAATGGAGCAATCAGCCCCAGCATTTT
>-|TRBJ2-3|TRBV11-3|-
CASSLGMGRDTDTQYF
TGTGCCAGCAGCTTAGGGATGGGTCGGGACACAGATACGCAGTATTTT
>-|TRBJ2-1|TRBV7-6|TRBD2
CASSLRISGSNTYNEQFF
TGTGCCAGCAGCCTTCGGATTAGCGGGAGCAACACCTACAATGAGCAGTTCTTC
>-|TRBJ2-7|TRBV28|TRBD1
CASSVKAGQGYEQYF
TGTGCCAGCAGTGTAAAAGCCGGACAGGGCTACGAGCAGTACTTC
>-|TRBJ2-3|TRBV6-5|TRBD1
CASSSGTGGGTDTQYF
TGTGCCAGCAGTTCAGGGACAGGGGGGGGAACAGATACGCAGTATTTT
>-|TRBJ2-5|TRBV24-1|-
CATTSETQYF
TGTGCCACCACGTCGGAGACCCAGTACTTC
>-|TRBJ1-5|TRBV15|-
CATSRESGSWGDQPQHF
TGTGCCACCAGCAGAGAATCAGGGTCCTGGGGAGATCAGCCCCAGCATTTT
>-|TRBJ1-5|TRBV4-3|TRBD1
CASSPGQEINQPQHF
TGCGCCAGCTCTCCGGGACAGGAGATCAATCAGCCCCAGCATTTT
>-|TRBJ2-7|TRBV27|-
CASSLLWGTYEQYF
TGTGCCAGCAGTTTACTATGGGGTACCTACGAGCAGTACTTC
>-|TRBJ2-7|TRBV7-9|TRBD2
CASSFRGTSGSYEQYF
TGTGCCAGCAGCTTTCGTGGGACTAGCGGATCCTACGAGCAGTACTTC
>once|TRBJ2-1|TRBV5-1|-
CASSERQSYNEQFF
TGCGCCAGCAGCGAAAGACAGAGTTACAATGAGCAGTTCTTC
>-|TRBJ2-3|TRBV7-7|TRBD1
CASSIGQVPTDTQYF
TGTGCCAGCAGCATTGGACAGGTCCCCACAGATACGCAGTATTTT
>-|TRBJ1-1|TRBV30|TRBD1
CAWSPGQTNTEAFF
TGTGCCTGGAGTCCGGGACAGACAAACACTGAAGCTTTCTTT
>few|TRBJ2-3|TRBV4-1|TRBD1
CASSQDVDRGPDTQYF
TGCGCCAGCAGCCAAGATGTGGACAGGGGACCAGATACGCAGTATTTT
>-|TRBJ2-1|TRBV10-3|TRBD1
CAITNPTRTGDNEQFF
TGTGCCATCACCAATCCTACGAGGACAGGGGACAATGAGCAGTTCTTC